This T cell receptor (beta chain) was captured in a study of beta chain features in type 1 diabetes. Study results and limitations: There was a moderate but significant shortening of TCRB CDR3s in all four CD4+ subsets of Type 1 diabetes patients.

Turning to this clone: What it recognizes is unknown.

Every participating donor gave one draw, a heparinised blood sample averaging approximately 120 mL. cDNA synthesis used the whole RNA isolate, giving expressed TCRB sequences. Assay: immunoSEQ multiplex PCR; the TCRdb copy retains only in-frame clones and omits some. The sample yields roughly 150,000 clones, roughly 8% seen once. Trimming took 3 bases from V and 4 from J; bases not matched to a gene: 4. Germline CDR1 reads SGDLS; CDR2 reads YYNGEE. The CDR3 has 15 amino acids. This TCR came from a man younger than 30 with type 1 diabetes. J is TRBJ1-6 and V is TRBV9; 7 nucleotides agree with TRBD1. Sequenced: central memory CD4+ T cells from blood. The CDR3 is CASSGTTGYNSPLHF. The DNA of the CDR3 is TGTGCCAGCAGCGGAACGACAGGGTATAATTCACCCCTCCACTTT.